A selection of T cell receptor beta chains follows, all from one sample in a study of blood T cells in healthy people across ages. TCRdb passed the 5' RACE reads through MiXCR, listing each CDR3 protein once. Of around 870,000 distinct CDR3 sequences listed, more than 25% are singletons. Sequences were obtained from blood. The receptors were sampled from a woman older than 75 in good health. Both conserved end residues are part of each CDR3. A D gene is named only where the DNA matches it firmly. Clone size is stated in some rows and not others, as once, few, many or a class when expanded.

J: TRBJ2-3; size: .; V: TRBV12-3/TRBV12-4; D: .; DNA: TGTGCCAGCAGTTTTATACTACTTAGCACAGATACGCAGTATTTT; CDR3: CASSFILLSTDTQYF
J: TRBJ1-5; size: few; V: TRBV24-1; D: .; DNA: TGTGCCACCGGTGACGCGACAGGAAAGGACCAGCCCCAGCATTTT; CDR3: CATGDATGKDQPQHF
J: TRBJ1-1; size: .; V: TRBV2; D: .; DNA: TGTGCCAGCATTGGGGGAGGGAGGTATGGCACTGAAGCTTTCTTT; CDR3: CASIGGGRYGTEAFF
J: TRBJ2-6; size: many; V: TRBV20-1; D: .; DNA: TGCAGTGCTGCTGTCTTCTCTGGGGCCAACGTCCTGACTTTC; CDR3: CSAAVFSGANVLTF
J: TRBJ2-3; size: few; V: TRBV5-1; D: TRBD1; DNA: TGCGCCAGCAGCTTGGGTGAGGGGGCGGCCGATACGCAGTATTTT; CDR3: CASSLGEGAADTQYF
J: TRBJ2-3; size: many; V: TRBV4-3; D: .; DNA: TGCGCCAGCAGCCCCCGGCCCCAGGGAGTAACAGATACGCAGTATTTT; CDR3: CASSPRPQGVTDTQYF
J: TRBJ2-3; size: .; V: TRBV12-3/TRBV12-4; D: .; DNA: TGTGCCAGCAGTCCCGATACAGGGCCAGATACGCAGTATTTT; CDR3: CASSPDTGPDTQYF
J: TRBJ2-4; size: many; V: TRBV6-6; D: TRBD1; DNA: TGTGCCAGCAGTTCCGGGACAGGAATCATTCAGTACTTC; CDR3: CASSSGTGIIQYF
J: TRBJ1-2; size: few; V: TRBV6-2/TRBV6-3; D: TRBD1; DNA: TGTGCCAGCAGATCGTCCGACAGGGGGTCAGGGGGCTACACCTTC; CDR3: CASRSSDRGSGGYTF
J: TRBJ1-1; size: .; V: TRBV12-3/TRBV12-4; D: .; DNA: TGTGCCAGCAGTCGGGGGACAACAGGGAAGAGGACTGAAGCTTTCTTT; CDR3: CASSRGTTGKRTEAFF
J: TRBJ2-3; size: many; V: TRBV7-9; D: .; DNA: TGTGCCAGCAGCTTAGCGGGGGTAGCTTGGGCAGATACGCAGTATTTT; CDR3: CASSLAGVAWADTQYF
J: TRBJ2-7; size: .; V: TRBV4-2; D: .; DNA: TGTGCCAGCAGCCAAGATCGTGGACTAGGAGGGGGGAGCGAGCAGTACTTC; CDR3: CASSQDRGLGGGSEQYF
J: TRBJ2-2; size: few; V: TRBV3-1; D: .; DNA: TGTGCCAGCAGCCAACCCTTAGGGTGGGGCCCAGGGACCGGGGAGCTGTTTTTT; CDR3: CASSQPLGWGPGTGELFF
J: TRBJ1-1; size: .; V: TRBV28; D: .; DNA: TGTGCCAGCAGATTCGGAGTAGGGTCGGAAGCTTTCTTT; CDR3: CASRFGVGSEAFF
J: TRBJ2-6; size: many; V: TRBV27; D: .; DNA: TGTGCCAGCAGCCTTAAACAGGGACTCCTCAGCTCTGGGGCCAACGTCCTGACTTTC; CDR3: CASSLKQGLLSSGANVLTF
J: TRBJ1-3; size: .; V: TRBV12-3/TRBV12-4; D: TRBD1; DNA: TGTGCCAGCAGTTGGACAGGGGGAAACACCATATATTTT; CDR3: CASSWTGGNTIYF
J: TRBJ1-2; size: many; V: TRBV4-3; D: .; DNA: TGCGCCAGCAGCTCCCAGACGGGGAACTATGGCTACACCTTC; CDR3: CASSSQTGNYGYTF
J: TRBJ2-3; size: many; V: TRBV12-3/TRBV12-4; D: .; DNA: TGTGCCACCTCCTCAGACCGATTTACAGATACGCAGTATTTT; CDR3: CATSSDRFTDTQYF
J: TRBJ2-2; size: .; V: TRBV12-3/TRBV12-4; D: .; DNA: TGTGCCAGCAGACCCAGGGGGGGGCAGCGGACCGGGGAGCTGTTTTTT; CDR3: CASRPRGGQRTGELFF
J: TRBJ1-2; size: few; V: TRBV3-1; D: .; DNA: TGTGCCAGCAGCCAACTGGGGGGGAACTATGGCTACACCTTC; CDR3: CASSQLGGNYGYTF
J: TRBJ2-3; size: many; V: TRBV18; D: .; DNA: TGTGCCAGCTCACCCAGTTCAGACTCAGGGTATTTT; CDR3: CASSPSSDSGYF
J: TRBJ2-1; size: .; V: TRBV5-1; D: .; DNA: TGCGCCAGCAGCTTAGGTCACCTCAATGAGCAGTTCTTC; CDR3: CASSLGHLNEQFF
J: TRBJ1-1; size: .; V: TRBV14; D: .; DNA: TGTGCCAGCAGCTATTTGTGGAACACTGAAGCTTTCTTT; CDR3: CASSYLWNTEAFF
J: TRBJ1-1; size: few; V: TRBV20-1; D: .; DNA: TGCAGTGCTAGGGGGGTTGGGACTGAAGCTTTCTTT; CDR3: CSARGVGTEAFF
J: TRBJ1-2; size: many; V: TRBV27; D: .; DNA: TGTGCCAGCAGTCCACTAGGGGGCTATGGCTACACCTTC; CDR3: CASSPLGGYGYTF
J: TRBJ2-7; size: many; V: TRBV20-1; D: .; DNA: TGCAGTGCTAGGTCCCGGGGTAACGAGCAGTACTTC; CDR3: CSARSRGNEQYF
J: TRBJ2-5; size: many; V: TRBV6-5; D: TRBD2; DNA: TGTGCCAGCAGTTACTCCCCGGGACTAGGGGTCCAAGAGACCCAGTACTTC; CDR3: CASSYSPGLGVQETQYF
J: TRBJ1-6; size: few; V: TRBV20-1; D: .; DNA: TGCAGTGCTAAGAGGGAATCCTCACCCCTCCACTTT; CDR3: CSAKRESSPLHF
J: TRBJ2-3; size: many; V: TRBV7-2; D: .; DNA: TGTGCCAGCAGCCCCGGGATATCCCGGCCTAATACGCAGTATTTT; CDR3: CASSPGISRPNTQYF
J: TRBJ2-5; size: few; V: TRBV7-6; D: .; DNA: TGTGCCAGCAGCTCGCGGGCTAGTCTCGTGCAGACCCAGTACTTC; CDR3: CASSSRASLVQTQYF
J: TRBJ1-1; size: few; V: TRBV6-2/TRBV6-3; D: .; DNA: TGTGCCACCGTGAACCGCCCGATGAACACTGAAGCTTTCTTT; CDR3: CATVNRPMNTEAFF
J: TRBJ1-1; size: .; V: TRBV12-3/TRBV12-4; D: .; DNA: TGTGCCAGCAGTTTAAGGGGGGTGGGGGACGCTTTCTTT; CDR3: CASSLRGVGDAFF
J: TRBJ2-1; size: many; V: TRBV6-2/TRBV6-3; D: TRBD2; DNA: TGTGCCAGCCGAATCGGCGGGGGGGCTCATGAGCAGTTCTTC; CDR3: CASRIGGGAHEQFF
J: TRBJ1-2; size: many; V: TRBV5-4; D: .; DNA: TGCGCCAGCAGCTTACAGGGAGGGAACTATGGCTACACCTTC; CDR3: CASSLQGGNYGYTF
J: TRBJ2-3; size: few; V: TRBV27; D: TRBD2; DNA: TGTGCCAGCAGTCCCCCGAGACTAGCGGGGGGCACAGATACGCAGTATTTT; CDR3: CASSPPRLAGGTDTQYF
J: TRBJ1-2; size: .; V: TRBV20-1; D: TRBD1; DNA: TGCAGTGCTGGTGGATCGGGACAGACTAACTATGGCTACACCTTC; CDR3: CSAGGSGQTNYGYTF
J: TRBJ1-1; size: many; V: TRBV7-2; D: .; DNA: TGTGCCAGCAGCTTAGATTTCAGGGGATCTGAAGCTTTCTTT; CDR3: CASSLDFRGSEAFF
J: TRBJ2-2; size: .; V: TRBV2; D: .; DNA: TGTGCCAGCAGGCGGGACAGAAGATACACCGGGGAGCTGTTTTTT; CDR3: CASRRDRRYTGELFF
J: TRBJ2-1; size: many; V: TRBV7-7; D: .; DNA: TGTGCTAGCAGCCGCAGCGGGGCCGGGGGCGGGGAGCAGTTCTTC; CDR3: CASSRSGAGGGEQFF
J: TRBJ1-1; size: few; V: TRBV29-1; D: .; DNA: TGCAGCGTTGAAGTCGGTCAGCAGAACACTGAAGCTTTCTTT; CDR3: CSVEVGQQNTEAFF
J: TRBJ2-1; size: many; V: TRBV7-9; D: TRBD1; DNA: TGTGCCAGCAGCCGAACAGGGGGCTCCTACAATGAGCAGTTCTTC; CDR3: CASSRTGGSYNEQFF
J: TRBJ2-4; size: many; V: TRBV7-2; D: .; DNA: TGTGCCAGCAGCTTAGTAGCGACTCCACGGGCCAAAAACATTCAGTACTTC; CDR3: CASSLVATPRAKNIQYF
J: TRBJ2-3; size: .; V: TRBV14; D: TRBD2; DNA: TGTGCCAGCAGCCTCGGACTAGCGGGGACCACAGATACGCAGTATTTT; CDR3: CASSLGLAGTTDTQYF